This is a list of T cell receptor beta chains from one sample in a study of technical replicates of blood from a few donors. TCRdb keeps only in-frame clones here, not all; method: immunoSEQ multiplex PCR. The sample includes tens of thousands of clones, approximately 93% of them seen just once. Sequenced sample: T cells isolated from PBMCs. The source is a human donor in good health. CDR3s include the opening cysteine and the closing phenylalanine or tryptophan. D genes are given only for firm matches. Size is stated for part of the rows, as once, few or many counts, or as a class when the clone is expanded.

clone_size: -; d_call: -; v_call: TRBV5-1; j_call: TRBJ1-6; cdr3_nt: TGCGCCAGCAGCGTCGAGGCCTCGGAAAATAATTCACCCCTCCACTTT; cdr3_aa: CASSVEASENNSPLHF
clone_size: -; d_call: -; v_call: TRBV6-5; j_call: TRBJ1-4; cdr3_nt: TGTGCCAGCAACCGACGCGGGGACTTGAGTGAAAAACTGTTTTTT; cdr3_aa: CASNRRGDLSEKLFF
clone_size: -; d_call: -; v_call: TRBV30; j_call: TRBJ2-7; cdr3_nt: TGTGCCTGGAAAGTTCAGTCAGGTGCCTACGAGCAGTACTTC; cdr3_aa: CAWKVQSGAYEQYF
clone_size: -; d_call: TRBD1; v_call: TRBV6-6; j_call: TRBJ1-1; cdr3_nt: TGTGCCAGCAGTTACGGGACAGGGGGCGCGGGGGCTTTCTTT; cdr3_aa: CASSYGTGGAGAFF
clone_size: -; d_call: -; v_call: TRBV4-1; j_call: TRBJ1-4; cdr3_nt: TGCGCCAGCAGCCAGACCAGGGCAGTTAATGAAAAACTGTTTTTT; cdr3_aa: CASSQTRAVNEKLFF
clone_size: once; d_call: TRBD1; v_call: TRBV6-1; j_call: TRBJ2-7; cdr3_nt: TGTGCCAGCAGTGAAGCCGGGACAGGGGGCTACGAGCAGTACTTC; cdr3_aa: CASSEAGTGGYEQYF
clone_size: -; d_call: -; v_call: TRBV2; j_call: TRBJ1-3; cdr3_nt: TGTGCCAGCACTAGTACCGGGACTATGAGAAACACCATATATTTT; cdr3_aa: CASTSTGTMRNTIYF
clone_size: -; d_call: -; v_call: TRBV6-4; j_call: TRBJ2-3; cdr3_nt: TGTGCCAGCAGTGACCAGAGCACAGATACGCAGTATTTT; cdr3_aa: CASSDQSTDTQYF
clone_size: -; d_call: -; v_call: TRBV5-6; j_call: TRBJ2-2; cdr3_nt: TGTGCCAGCAGCTTGGCAGGGACCGGGGAGCTGTTTTTT; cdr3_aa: CASSLAGTGELFF
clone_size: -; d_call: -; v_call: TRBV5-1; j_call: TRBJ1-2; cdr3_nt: TGCGCCAGCAGCGTAACAGAGAGCTATGGCTACACCTTC; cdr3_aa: CASSVTESYGYTF
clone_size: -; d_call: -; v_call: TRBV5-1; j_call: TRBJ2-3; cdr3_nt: TGCGCCAGCGCGCCAGGGGAAAGGGCAGATACGCAGTATTTT; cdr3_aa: CASAPGERADTQYF
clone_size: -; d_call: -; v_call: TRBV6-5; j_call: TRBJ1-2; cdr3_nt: TGTGCCAGCAGTTACTCAACGGAGGGCTATGGCTACACCTTC; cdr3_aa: CASSYSTEGYGYTF
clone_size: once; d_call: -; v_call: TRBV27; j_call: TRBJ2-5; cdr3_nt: TGTGCCAGCAGCCCACGAGCGTACCAAGAGACCCAGTACTTC; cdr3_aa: CASSPRAYQETQYF
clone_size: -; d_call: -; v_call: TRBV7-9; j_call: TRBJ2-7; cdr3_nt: TGTGCCAGCAGCTTACCGACAGGGAGGTACGAGCAGTACTTC; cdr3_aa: CASSLPTGRYEQYF
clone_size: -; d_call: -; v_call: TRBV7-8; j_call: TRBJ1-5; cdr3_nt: TGTGCCAGCAGCTTCCTCCCCCGGGGGGAACTAAATCAGCCCCAGCATTTT; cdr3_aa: CASSFLPRGELNQPQHF
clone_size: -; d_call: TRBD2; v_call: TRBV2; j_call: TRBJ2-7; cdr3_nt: TGTGCCAGCCGGGGGGGCCCCTACGAGCAGTACTTC; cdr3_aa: CASRGGPYEQYF
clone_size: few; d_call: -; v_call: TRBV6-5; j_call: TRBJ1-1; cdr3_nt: TGTGCCAGCATCCTCGGGGCTGAAGCTTTCTTT; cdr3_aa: CASILGAEAFF
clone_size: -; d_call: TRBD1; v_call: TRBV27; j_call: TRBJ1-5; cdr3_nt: TGTGCCAGCAGTTCAGACAGGGGAGGTCAGCCCCAGCATTTT; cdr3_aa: CASSSDRGGQPQHF
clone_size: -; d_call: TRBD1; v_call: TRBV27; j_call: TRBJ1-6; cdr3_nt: TGTGCCAGCAGTTTCGCAGGGGGATCACCCCTCCACTTT; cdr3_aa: CASSFAGGSPLHF
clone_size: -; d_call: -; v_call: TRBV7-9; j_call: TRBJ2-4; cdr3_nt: TGTGCCAGCAGCTTAAGAGAGGGTGGCAACATTCAGTACTTC; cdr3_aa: CASSLREGGNIQYF
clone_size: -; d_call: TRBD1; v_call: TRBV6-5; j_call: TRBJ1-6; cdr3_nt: TGTGCCAGCAGTTACTCTCAGGGGGCTTATAATTCACCCCTCCACTTT; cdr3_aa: CASSYSQGAYNSPLHF
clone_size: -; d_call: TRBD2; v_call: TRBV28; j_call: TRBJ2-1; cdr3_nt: TGTGCCAGCAGTCTCACGGGACTAGCGGGAGATGAGCAGTTCTTC; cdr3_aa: CASSLTGLAGDEQFF
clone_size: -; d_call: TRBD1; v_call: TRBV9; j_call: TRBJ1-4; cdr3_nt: TGTGCCAGCAGCCCACAGGGGTCTAATGAAAAACTGTTTTTT; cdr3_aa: CASSPQGSNEKLFF
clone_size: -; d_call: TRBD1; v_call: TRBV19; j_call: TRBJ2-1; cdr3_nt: TGTGCCAGTAGTGACCGGACAGGCCGCTCCTACAATGAGCAGTTCTTC; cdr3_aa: CASSDRTGRSYNEQFF
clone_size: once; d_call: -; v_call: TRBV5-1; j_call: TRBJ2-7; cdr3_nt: TGCGCCAGCAGCTTGGGAGGGAGGACTCACGCGTACCTCCACGAGCAGTACTTC; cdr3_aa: CASSLGGRTHAYLHEQYF
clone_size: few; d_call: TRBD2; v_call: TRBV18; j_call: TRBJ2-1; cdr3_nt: TGTGCCAGCTCACTGGGACTAGCGAGGACCAATGAGCAGTTCTTC; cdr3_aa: CASSLGLARTNEQFF
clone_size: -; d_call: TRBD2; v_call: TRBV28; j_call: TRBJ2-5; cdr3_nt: TGTGCCAGCAGCTTTAGCGGGAGGGCAAGTGAGACCCAGTACTTC; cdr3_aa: CASSFSGRASETQYF
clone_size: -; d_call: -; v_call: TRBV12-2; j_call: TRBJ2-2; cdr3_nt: TGTGCAAGTCGCCCCCCGGGTCCGACCCCCGAATCGAACACCGGGGAGCTGTTTTTT; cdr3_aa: CASRPPGPTPESNTGELFF
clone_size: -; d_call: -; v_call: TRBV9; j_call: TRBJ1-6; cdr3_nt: TGTGCCAGCAGCGAGACCCTCCCGGGGGTTTCACCCCTCCACTTT; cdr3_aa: CASSETLPGVSPLHF
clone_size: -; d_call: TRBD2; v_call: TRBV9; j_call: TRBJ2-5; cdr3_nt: TGTGCCAGCAGCGTACCTAGAGATAGCGGGGGGGCCGGGGAGACCCAGTACTTC; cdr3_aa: CASSVPRDSGGAGETQYF
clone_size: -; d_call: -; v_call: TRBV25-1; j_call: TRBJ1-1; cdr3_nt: TGTGCCAGCAGTGTAGCTCAGCGAGCTGAAGCTTTCTTT; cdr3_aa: CASSVAQRAEAFF
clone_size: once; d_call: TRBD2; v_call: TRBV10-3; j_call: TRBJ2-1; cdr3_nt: TGTGCCATCAGTGACACATCGGGAACTAGCGGGAGGCTATACTCCTACAATGAGCAGTTCTTC; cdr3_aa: CAISDTSGTSGRLYSYNEQFF
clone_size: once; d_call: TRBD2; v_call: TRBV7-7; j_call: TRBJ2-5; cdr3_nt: TGTGCTAGCAGCTTAGGCGGGGGGGCCGTGACCCAGTACTTC; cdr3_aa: CASSLGGGAVTQYF
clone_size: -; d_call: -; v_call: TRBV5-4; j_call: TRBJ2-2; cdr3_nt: TGTGCCAGCAGTCTTGGGGCGTGGCAGGGCACCGGGGAGCTGTTTTTT; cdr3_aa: CASSLGAWQGTGELFF
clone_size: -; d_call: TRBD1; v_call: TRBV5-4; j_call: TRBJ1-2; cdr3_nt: TGTGCCAGCAGCCCGGACAGGACGAACTATGGCTACACCTTC; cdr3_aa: CASSPDRTNYGYTF
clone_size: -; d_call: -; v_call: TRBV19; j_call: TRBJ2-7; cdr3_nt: TGTGCCAGTAGTATGTCCGCGGCCTCATTTAACGAGCAGTACTTC; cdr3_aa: CASSMSAASFNEQYF
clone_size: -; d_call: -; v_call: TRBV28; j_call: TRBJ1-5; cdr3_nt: TGTGCCAGCAGTCTCCCCCGGAGAAATCAGCCCCAGCATTTT; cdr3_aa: CASSLPRRNQPQHF
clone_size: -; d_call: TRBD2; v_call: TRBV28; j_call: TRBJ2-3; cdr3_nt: TGTGCCAGCCTTTTGAGCGGGAACACAGATACGCAGTATTTT; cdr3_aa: CASLLSGNTDTQYF
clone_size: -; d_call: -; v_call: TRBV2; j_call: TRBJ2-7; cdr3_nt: TGTGCCAGCAGTGAAGGGAGGAGCTCCTACGAGCAGTACTTC; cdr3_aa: CASSEGRSSYEQYF
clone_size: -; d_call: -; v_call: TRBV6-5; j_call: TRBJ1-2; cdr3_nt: TGTGCCAGCAGTTACTCAGGAGCTAACTATGGCTACACCTTC; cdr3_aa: CASSYSGANYGYTF